One and the same sample provided the 8 T cell receptor beta chains below, sequenced in a study of regulatory T cells in long-lasting Graves disease. The time point was: newly diagnosed GD, antithyroid drugs for less than 3 months. With RNA extracted from PBMCs as input, the TCR library was made. Assembly of TCR beta libraries relied on iRepertoire HTBI primers together with Arm-PCR of CDR3 regions. Via MiXCR, TCRdb re-called the multiplex PCR reads, giving one row per CDR3 protein. Of about 360,000 distinct CDR3 sequences detected, roughly 15% appear once; the ten largest clones hold about 19%. This sample was also put to use in a study of T cells in Graves' hyperthyroidism and ophthalmopathy.

The source was peripheral blood mononuclear cells (PBMCs), collected at new diagnosis, from a patient treated with antithyroid drugs. The source of these receptors is a young woman with Graves disease.

This clonotype was detected only a few times. V usage is TRBV7-2 and J usage is TRBJ2-1, with TRBD2 matching over 7 bases. Per the germline V gene, CDR1 is SGHTA and CDR2 is FQGNSA. V shed 3 bases and J 7 bases; nucleotides not matched to a gene: 3. The length of the CDR3 is 13 residues. The CDR3 sequence: CASSFGAGNEQFF. The CDR3 DNA is TGTGCCAGCAGCTTTGGAGCGGGAAATGAGCAGTTCTTC.

The CDR3 nucleotides read TGTGCCAGCAGTAAGGCCGGACAGGGAAGCAATCAGCCCCAGCATTTT. The encoded protein is CASSKAGQGSNQPQHF. The chain recombines TRBV2 with TRBJ1-5, with 8 bases aligning to TRBD1. The CDR3 totals 16 residues. Germline lookup yields CDR1 SNHLY and CDR2 FYNNEI. V gave up 5 bases and J gave up 1 base; unmatched junction bases: 7.

The chain recombines TRBV3-1 with TRBJ2-2; no reliable D call. The germline gives CDR1 LGHDT, CDR2 YNNKEL (reference sequence). Trimming pared 1 base from V and 1 base from J, leaving 4 bases between. The CDR3 runs 14 residues. The CDR3 nucleotides read TGTGCCAGCAGCCAAGGAAGGAACACCGGGGAGCTGTTTTTT. The encoded protein is CASSQGRNTGELFF.

This clonotype was seen many times. The chain uses TRBV2 and TRBJ2-3; unclear D gene. Trimming took off 7 bases at V and 3 bases at J, with 11 bases between the two ends. CDR3 length: 13 amino acids. Germline lookup yields CDR1 SNHLY and CDR2 FYNNEI. As DNA, the CDR3 is TGTGCCAGCATGGTTCGGTTAACAGATACGCAGTATTTT. It codes for CASMVRLTDTQYF. The variable domain in full, with the rest retrieved from reference TRBV2 and TRBJ2-3, is EPEVTQTPSHQVTQMGQEVILRCVPISNHLYFYWYRQILGQKVEFLVSFYNNEISEKSEIFDDQFSVERPDGSNFTLKIRSTKLEDSAMYFCASMVRLTDTQYFGPGTRLTVL.

This clonotype showed up just a few times. CDR3 sequence reads: CASTGTDTLMGQETQYF. The DNA for the CDR3 is TGTGCCAGTACCGGGACGGATACATTAATGGGGCAAGAGACCCAGTACTTC. The genes are TRBV19 and TRBJ2-5, with D perhaps being TRBD1 or TRBD2 (5 bases each). The CDR3 covers 17 residues. Germline CDR1 LNHDA, CDR2 SQIVND (reference sequence). Deletions cut 7 bases from V and 2 bases from J, with 23 bases between.

This chain joins TRBV15 and TRBJ2-7, with TRBD1 matching over 7 bases. Germline trimming cut 5 bases from V and 3 bases from J; bases unmatched to any gene: 7. The germline gives CDR1 LNHNV, CDR2 YYDKDF (reference sequence). The CDR3 sequence is 14 residues long. Written as DNA, the CDR3 is TGTGCCACCAGCTCCCGGGACAGAGTCTACGAGCAGTACTTC. It codes for CATSSRDRVYEQYF.

This clonotype was seen at least ten times. V and J are TRBV5-8 and TRBJ1-1; TRBD1 matches 10 bases. Germline-derived CDR1 and CDR2 are SGHTS and YDEGEE. The V gene end was trimmed by 0 bases and the J gene end by 4 bases; junction bases not matched to a gene: 3. The CDR3 runs 15 residues. The CDR3 sequence: CASSLGDRGGTEAFF. CDR3 bases: TGTGCCAGCAGCTTGGGGGACAGGGGAGGCACTGAAGCTTTCTTT.

The V and J genes are TRBV9 and TRBJ2-1; a weak D match, TRBD2 (6 bases). Looked up from germline, CDR1 is SGDLS and CDR2 is YYNGEE. CDR3 size: 20 residues. V was shortened by 0 bases and J by 2 bases, with 24 bases between the two germline ends. CDR3 residues: CASSVAGGSGRHSPYNEQFF. CDR3 DNA: TGTGCCAGCAGCGTAGCTGGCGGCAGCGGGCGGCATTCCCCCTACAATGAGCAGTTCTTC.